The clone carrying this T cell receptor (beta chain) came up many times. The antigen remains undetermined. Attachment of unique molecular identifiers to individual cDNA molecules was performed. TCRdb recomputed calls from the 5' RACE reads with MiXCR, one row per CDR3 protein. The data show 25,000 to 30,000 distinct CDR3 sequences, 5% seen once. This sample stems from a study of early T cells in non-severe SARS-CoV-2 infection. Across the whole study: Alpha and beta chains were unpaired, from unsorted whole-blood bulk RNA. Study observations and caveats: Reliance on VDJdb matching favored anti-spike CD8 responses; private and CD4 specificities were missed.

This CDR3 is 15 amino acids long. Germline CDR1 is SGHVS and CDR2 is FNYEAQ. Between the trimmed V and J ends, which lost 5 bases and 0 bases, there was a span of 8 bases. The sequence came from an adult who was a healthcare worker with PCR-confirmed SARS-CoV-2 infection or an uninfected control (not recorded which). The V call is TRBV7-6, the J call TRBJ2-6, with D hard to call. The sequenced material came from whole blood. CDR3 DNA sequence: TGTGCCAGCAGCCCGCACCACTCTGGGGCCAACGTCCTGACTTTC. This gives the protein CASSPHHSGANVLTF. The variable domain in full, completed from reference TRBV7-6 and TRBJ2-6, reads GAGVSQSPRYKVTKRGQDVALRCDPISGHVSLYWYRQALGQGPEFLTYFNYEAQQDKSGLPNDRFSAERPEGSISTLTIQRTEQRDSAMYRCASSPHHSGANVLTFGAGSRLTVL.